These 27 T cell receptor beta chains were sequenced from one sample in a study of blood T cells in healthy people across ages. The authors ran a second PCR of about 6 to 12 cycles using a sample-barcoded 5' primer and a J-beta primer mix. Via MiXCR, TCRdb re-called the 5' RACE reads, giving one row per CDR3 protein. Of over 1,200,000 distinct CDR3 sequences in the sample, roughly 60% were seen once. Sequences were obtained from blood. These receptors all stem from a man aged 18 to 30 in good health.

In this sample, this clonotype turned up once. The chain links TRBV2 to TRBJ2-7, with D tentatively TRBD1 (6 bases). V lost 8 bases and J lost 0, with 17 bases in between. Per germline, CDR1 SNHLY and CDR2 FYNNEI. The CDR3 extends over 15 amino acids. CDR3 sequence (DNA): TGTGCCAGCCTTAGGACAGTCCGGAGCTCCTACGAGCAGTACTTC. This sequence encodes CASLRTVRSSYEQYF.

The chain has TRBV6-6 and TRBJ1-1, with D maybe TRBD1 (5 bases). Germline CDR1 MNHNY, CDR2 SVGAGI (reference sequence). V lost 6 bases and J 3 bases, leaving 14 bases between the germline ends. CDR3 size: 14 residues. The CDR3 reads CASSHPGGDTEAFF. The CDR3 region has the DNA TGTGCCAGCAGCCACCCCGGGGGGGACACTGAAGCTTTCTTT.

The chain recombines TRBV20-1 with TRBJ2-5; D ambiguous. The J call may be mistaken, given a closer DNA end match to TRBJ2-7. The CDR3 is made up of 12 amino acids. Germline-derived CDR1 and CDR2 are DFQATT and SNEGSKA (reference sequence). CDR3 loop: CSASALTGEQYF. The CDR3 coding sequence is TGCAGTGCCTCGGCCCTGACGGGCGAGCAGTACTTC.

The CDR3 spells CASSQAPTAGSTDTQYF. The CDR3, as DNA: TGCGCCAGCAGCCAGGCCCCGACAGCGGGAAGCACAGATACGCAGTATTTT. V gene TRBV4-3 combines with J gene TRBJ2-3; 7 bases fit TRBD2. The CDR3 has 17 amino acids. With 3 bases clipped from V and 0 bases from J, the junction kept 9 bases outside the gene matches. Germline CDR1 LGHNA, CDR2 YSLEER.

The chain is built from TRBV3-1 and TRBJ1-4; weak D call: TRBD1 (6 bases). CDR3 length: 14 residues. The ends were cut back, 1 base at V and 4 bases at J, with 7 bases in the middle. Germline V gene sequence: CDR1 LGHDT, CDR2 YNNKEL (reference sequence). CDR3 sequence (DNA): TGTGCCAGCAGCCAAGCAGGGGTTAATGAAAAACTGTTTTTT. This codes for CASSQAGVNEKLFF.

This clonotype was detected a few times. Sequence at one end of the junction differs from germline and may be a read error. The rearrangement joins TRBV6-1 to TRBJ2-6; 11 bases align to TRBD2. Germline V gene lookup returns CDR1 MNHNS and CDR2 SASEGT. The CDR3 loop spans 17 amino acids. The CDR3 region is CASRETSGDSGANVLTF. CDR3 coding DNA: TGTGCCAGCCGTGAGACTAGCGGGGACTCTGGGGCCAACGTCCTGACTTTC.

About this clonotype: A much larger clone differs from this one at a single base, so this may be a read error. The CDR3 is CASSPEVRTDTQYF. The CDR3 region has the DNA TGTGCCAGCAGTCCGGAGGTCCGCACAGATACGCAGTATTTT. The chain has TRBV2 and TRBJ2-3; D may be TRBD2 (5 bases). Trimming cost V 5 bases and J 1 base, with 10 bases left between them. The germline V gene encodes CDR1 SNHLY and CDR2 FYNNEI. CDR3 length: 14 amino acids.

The table lists this clonotype with a few counts. The chain has TRBV7-6 and TRBJ2-7; 10 positions agree with TRBD1. Trimming at V came to 5 bases and at J to 2 bases, leaving 9 bases not matched to a gene. Germline V gene sequence: CDR1 SGHVS, CDR2 FNYEAQ. This CDR3 is 16 amino acids long. CDR3 nucleotide sequence: TGTGCCAGCAGCCCCTTACGGACAGGGGGTACCTACGAGCAGTACTTC. Translation: CASSPLRTGGTYEQYF.

The chain recombines TRBV29-1 with TRBJ2-7; the D gene could be TRBD1 or TRBD2 (5 bases each). The germline V gene has CDR1 SQVTM and CDR2 ANQGSEA. The CDR3 runs 13 residues. Trimming took off 3 bases at V and 6 bases at J, with 15 bases between the two ends. CDR3 sequence (DNA): TGCAGCGTTGACGTACAGGCGGGTACCGAGCAGTACTTC. Translation: CSVDVQAGTEQYF.

The gene calls are TRBV7-6 and TRBJ2-5; 7 bases are a match to TRBD2. The germline gives CDR1 SGHVS, CDR2 FNYEAQ. CDR3 length: 12 amino acids. The ends lost 4 bases at V and 11 bases at J; junction bases unmatched: 7. CDR3 residues: CASSYLLADQYF. In nucleotides, the CDR3 is TGTGCCAGCAGCTACCTCCTAGCGGATCAGTACTTC.

There are a few counts of this clonotype. This chain links TRBV24-1 with TRBJ2-1; D is unresolved. Germline V gene data show CDR1 as KGHDR and CDR2 as SFDVKD. Trimming took 2 bases from V and 8 from J, leaving 9 bases between them. This CDR3 comprises 13 residues. The CDR3 DNA reads as TGTGCCACCAGTGATTCAGGTTCGGATGAGCAGTTCTTC. Protein product: CATSDSGSDEQFF.

This clonotype occurred a few times. V and J are TRBV10-3 and TRBJ2-7; tentative D call: TRBD2 (6 bases). Germline lookup yields CDR1 ENHRY and CDR2 SYGVKD. The CDR3 spans 12 residues. Trimming cost V 8 bases and J 2 bases, with 10 bases left between them. CDR3 amino acids: CAIGTQAYEQYF. In DNA, the CDR3 is TGTGCCATCGGGACTCAGGCCTACGAGCAGTACTTC.

The V gene is TRBV28, the J gene TRBJ1-4; perhaps TRBD1 as D (6 bases). Trimming removed 6 bases from V and 1 base from J, with 9 bases in between. The germline gives CDR1 MDHEN, CDR2 SYDVKM. This CDR3 has 14 residues. CDR3 DNA sequence: TGTGCCAGCAGACAAGGGGGAACTAATGAAAAACTGTTTTTT. Amino acids: CASRQGGTNEKLFF.

About this clonotype: A read error may account for a junction end that differs from germline. The rearrangement links TRBV20-1 to TRBJ2-7, with a weak D call TRBD2 (6 bases). The CDR3 covers 12 residues. CDR1 and CDR2 (germline): DFQATT, SNEGSKA (reference sequence). CDR3 coding DNA: TGCAGTGCTAGTCGGGACTCCGACGAGCAGTACTTC. This sequence encodes CSASRDSDEQYF.

The V and J genes are TRBV7-9 and TRBJ1-4; D unresolved. The CDR3 is 15 amino acids. V was trimmed by 5 bases and J by 5 bases, leaving 15 bases between them. Germline CDR1 SEHNR, CDR2 FQNEAQ (reference sequence). CDR3 sequence: CASSISGQENEKLFF. The CDR3 DNA follows: TGTGCCAGCAGCATTAGTGGCCAGGAGAATGAAAAACTGTTTTTT. Full variable domain (missing parts from reference TRBV7-9 and TRBJ1-4): DTGVSQNPRHKITKRGQNVTFRCDPISEHNRLYWYRQTLGQGPEFLTYFQNEAQLEKSRLLSDRFSAERPKGSFSTLEIQRTEQGDSAMYLCASSISGQENEKLFFGSGTQLSVL.

The chain uses TRBV20-1 and TRBJ2-3; D assignment may be TRBD1 or TRBD2 (6 bases each). Germline V CDR1 and CDR2: DFQATT, SNEGSKA (reference sequence). The ends were cut back, 0 bases at V and 4 bases at J, with 14 bases in the middle. The CDR3 length is 15 residues. CDR3 sequence: CSARDSGGLADTQYF. CDR3 DNA: TGCAGTGCTAGAGATTCCGGGGGCTTGGCAGATACGCAGTATTTT.

This clonotype has only a few counts. The chain uses TRBV6-5 and TRBJ2-7; maybe TRBD2 (5 bases). CDR3 length: 16 amino acids. The germline V gene encodes CDR1 MNHEY and CDR2 SVGAGI. V lost 2 bases, J lost 2 bases, and 16 bases lay in between. CDR3 sequence (DNA): TGTGCCAGCAGTTACGGTGCGGGCAGGAACCCCTACGAGCAGTACTTC. Its translation: CASSYGAGRNPYEQYF.

V and J are TRBV10-3 and TRBJ2-7; no clear D gene. This CDR3 is built from 14 residues. CDR1 and CDR2 from the germline V gene are ENHRY and SYGVKD. V lost 5 bases, J lost 1 base, and 12 bases lay in between. The CDR3 DNA reads TGTGCCATCAGTCCCAAACACTCTTCCTACGAGCAGTACTTC. It specifies CAISPKHSSYEQYF.

The sample holds a few counts of this clonotype. The V and J genes are TRBV27 and TRBJ1-5; weak D call: TRBD1 (6 bases). CDR1 MNHEY and CDR2 SMNVEV come from the germline V gene (reference sequence). The ends were cut back, 2 bases at V and 9 bases at J, with 11 bases in the middle. CDR3 length: 13 residues. This CDR3 reads CASSLGTQWPQHF. The CDR3 bases are TGTGCCAGCAGTTTAGGGACACAATGGCCCCAGCATTTT.

This clonotype was seen a few times. V is TRBV20-1 and J is TRBJ1-2, with D perhaps matching TRBD1 (5 bases). CDR1 is DFQATT and CDR2 is SNEGSKA in the germline V gene (reference sequence). V lost 3 bases and J 4 bases, leaving 9 bases between the germline ends. CDR3 length equals 12 residues. For the CDR3, the DNA is TGCAGTGCTAGCGCAGGGATCTATGGCTACACCTTC. Residues: CSASAGIYGYTF.

The chain recombines TRBV5-8 with TRBJ1-5, with D tentatively TRBD1 (6 bases). Germline V gene sequence: CDR1 SGHTS, CDR2 YDEGEE. Trimming removed 4 bases at V and 9 bases at J, with 11 bases between. The CDR3 spans 12 residues. The CDR3 spells CASSRTAMPQHF. The CDR3 nucleotides read TGTGCCAGCAGCCGGACAGCCATGCCCCAGCATTTT.

The CDR3, as DNA: TGTGCCAGCCGGTCAAATGGGAGCGGGAGTCACAATGAGCAGTTCTTC. It specifies CASRSNGSGSHNEQFF. The gene calls are TRBV21-1 and TRBJ2-1; the table assigns TRBD2, which was not confirmed against the DNA. TRBV21-1 represents a pseudogene. This CDR3 has 16 amino acids.

The V call is TRBV2, the J call TRBJ1-2; D ambiguous. Trimming took 2 bases from V and 0 from J, leaving 7 bases between them. CDR1 SNHLY and CDR2 FYNNEI come from the germline V gene. This CDR3 spans 14 amino acids. The CDR3 protein is CASSEWAANYGYTF. CDR3 nucleotides: TGTGCCAGCAGTGAATGGGCAGCTAACTATGGCTACACCTTC.

The rearrangement uses TRBV7-9 and TRBJ2-7; TRBD2 matches at 7 bases. The germline V gene has CDR1 SEHNR and CDR2 FQNEAQ (reference sequence). Trimming removed 0 bases from V and 1 base from J; junction bases left unmatched: 12. The CDR3 is 18 amino acids. CDR3 loop: CASSLAPWAGALSYEQYF. The CDR3 DNA is TGTGCCAGCAGCTTAGCCCCTTGGGCGGGAGCGCTATCCTACGAGCAGTACTTC.

The J gene is TRBJ2-7, the V gene TRBV18, with 9 positions matching TRBD2. The trim removed 1 base at V and 2 bases at J, leaving 12 bases unmatched. Per germline, CDR1 KGHSH and CDR2 LQKENI. This CDR3 contains 18 residues. CDR3 nucleotide sequence: TGTGCCAGCTCACCACAGGCTAGCGGGAATGGAATTACCTACGAGCAGTACTTC. Its translation is CASSPQASGNGITYEQYF.

The chain links TRBV6-5 to TRBJ2-1; no definite D call. Trimming stripped 5 bases from V and 4 bases from J, with 12 bases between. The CDR3 has 14 residues. In germline, CDR1 is MNHEY, CDR2 SVGAGI. The chain's CDR3 is CASSEDAAYNEQFF. CDR3 bases: TGTGCCAGCAGTGAGGATGCAGCGTACAATGAGCAGTTCTTC.

The rearrangement uses TRBV25-1 and TRBJ1-2, with D uncertain. Germline CDR1 is MGHDK and CDR2 is SYGVNS. Trimming removed 1 base from V and 4 bases from J, with 13 bases in between. This CDR3 region has 15 residues. The DNA for the CDR3 is TGTGCCAGCAGTGAATCCACAGCTTTGACCTATGGCTACACCTTC. Its translation: CASSESTALTYGYTF.